These 32 T cell receptor beta chains share one sample of origin, sequenced in a study of spatial heterogeneity in lung cancer. TCRdb re-called the 5' RACE reads with MiXCR, one entry per CDR3 protein. The data show more than 60,000 distinct CDR3 sequences, 7% to 9% seen once. Described time point: sample taken at primary tumor resection. Sample: PBMCs, taken at surgery. The receptors come from a male donor with early-stage non-small cell lung cancer.

In its sample, this clonotype was seen a few times. The chain links TRBV12-3 or TRBV12-4 to TRBJ1-1; 7 bases line up with TRBD1. V lost 6 bases, J lost 7 bases, and 8 bases stayed unmatched. The CDR3 spans 13 residues. CDR3 nucleotides: TGTGCCAGCAGATTGACAGGGCGGGTTGAAGCTTTCTTT. Its translation is CASRLTGRVEAFF.

This clonotype was detected many times. The chain joins TRBV3-1 to TRBJ2-1, with 11 nucleotides matching TRBD2. The germline V gene encodes CDR1 LGHDT and CDR2 YNNKEL (reference sequence). Trimming removed 4 bases from V and 3 bases from J; junction bases left unmatched: 8. This CDR3 is built from 17 residues. DNA of the CDR3: TGTGCCAGCAGCCCCGGTGCCCTAGCGGGGGGCTACAATGAGCAGTTCTTC. This encodes CASSPGALAGGYNEQFF.

In this sample, this clonotype turned up many times. The rearrangement uses TRBV29-1 and TRBJ1-1; no reliable D call. The V gene lost 4 bases and the J gene lost 7 bases, with 13 bases spanning the gap. Germline V lookup: CDR1 SQVTM, CDR2 ANQGSEA. The CDR3 totals 12 residues. The CDR3 DNA reads as TGCAGCGTTGCTTCCGCCAACGGTGAAGCTTTCTTT. This codes for CSVASANGEAFF.

This chain connects TRBV3-1 to TRBJ1-1; D is possibly TRBD1 (5 bases). This CDR3 is built from 17 residues. The germline V gene has CDR1 LGHDT and CDR2 YNNKEL (reference sequence). Trimming took off 5 bases at V and 5 bases at J, with 24 bases between the two ends. CDR3 sequence: CASSALSGGAVGTEAFF. The DNA for the CDR3 is TGTGCCAGCAGCGCCCTTTCTGGGGGAGCGGTAGGAACTGAAGCTTTCTTT.

The gene calls are TRBV5-1 and TRBJ2-5; TRBD2 matches at 7 bases. The germline CDR1 and CDR2 sequences are SGHRS and YFSETQ. The CDR3 consists of 15 residues. Trimming removed 4 bases from V and 1 base from J; junction bases left unmatched: 7. CDR3 sequence (DNA): TGCGCCAGCAGCCGGGATAAGCGGGGCCAAGAGACCCAGTACTTC. Its translation: CASSRDKRGQETQYF.

The rearrangement joins TRBV6-2 or TRBV6-3 to TRBJ2-1; 7 nucleotides match TRBD1. This CDR3 has 13 residues. CDR1 and CDR2 (germline): MNHEY, SVGEGT. Trimming took 6 bases from V and 3 from J; bases not matched to a gene: 2. CDR3 DNA sequence: TGTGCCAGCAGGGGACAGAGCTACAATGAGCAGTTCTTC. This sequence encodes CASRGQSYNEQFF.

This clonotype turned up a few times. The chain has TRBV6-6 and TRBJ2-5; maybe TRBD1 (6 bases). Germline V gene lookup returns CDR1 MNHNY and CDR2 SVGAGI (reference sequence). The ends were cut back, 6 bases at V and 4 bases at J, with 9 bases in the middle. The CDR3 extends over 12 amino acids. CDR3 protein: CASSRGLETQYF. The CDR3 DNA reads as TGTGCCAGCAGCAGGGGTTTAGAGACCCAGTACTTC.

This clonotype was counted only a few times. The chain has TRBV2 and TRBJ2-7, with TRBD2 matching over 9 bases. The CDR3 sequence is 15 residues long. Germline V lookup: CDR1 SNHLY, CDR2 FYNNEI. V trimming: 2 bases; J trimming: 6 bases; junction bases outside the gene matches: 8. The DNA for the CDR3 is TGTGCCAGCAGTGAAAGGGCGGGAGGGCCATCCGAGCAGTACTTC. The encoded protein is CASSERAGGPSEQYF.

The table lists this clonotype with many counts. The chain is built from TRBV2 and TRBJ2-5; no firm D call. Germline V gene sequence: CDR1 SNHLY, CDR2 FYNNEI. The CDR3 loop spans 11 amino acids. The V gene lost 8 bases and the J gene lost 4 bases, with 8 bases spanning the gap. The CDR3 here is CASGVAETQYF. CDR3 nucleotides: TGTGCCAGCGGGGTAGCAGAGACCCAGTACTTC.

This clonotype was seen ten or more times. The CDR3 spells CASSRVRAGDEQYF. DNA of the CDR3: TGTGCCAGCAGCAGGGTGCGTGCGGGAGACGAGCAGTACTTC. The gene calls are TRBV7-9 and TRBJ2-7; 7 bases line up with TRBD2. Germline V gives CDR1 SEHNR, CDR2 FQNEAQ (reference sequence). This CDR3 has 14 residues. J lost 5 bases, V lost 5 bases, and 9 bases had no gene match.

In its sample, this clonotype was seen a few times. The rearrangement joins TRBV7-8 to TRBJ2-7; D is perhaps TRBD1 or TRBD2 (5 bases each). This CDR3 spans 15 amino acids. Germline-derived CDR1 and CDR2 are SGHVS and FQNEAQ. V was pared by 8 bases and J by 4 bases, with 21 bases between. The CDR3 region has the DNA TGTGCCAGCTGCAATCCGGGACGGACCTCATACGAGCAGTACTTC. Translated: CASCNPGRTSYEQYF.

The V call is TRBV5-1, the J call TRBJ2-3; maybe TRBD2 (5 bases). Germline loops: CDR1 SGHRS, CDR2 YFSETQ. V was shortened by 4 bases and J by 3 bases, with 15 bases between the two germline ends. The CDR3 has 15 residues. DNA of the CDR3: TGCGCCAGCAGCACGGACCGTCCGGGGACAGATACGCAGTATTTT. Amino acid sequence: CASSTDRPGTDTQYF.

This clonotype was detected many times. The genes are TRBV20-1 and TRBJ2-1; 10 bases map to TRBD2. The CDR3 loop spans 16 amino acids. Per the germline V gene, CDR1 is DFQATT and CDR2 is SNEGSKA (reference sequence). Losses at the gene ends were 0 bases for V and 3 bases for J; bases not matched to a gene: 5. The CDR3 coding sequence is TGCAGTGCTAGAGATTACCTAGCGGGAGACTACAATGAGCAGTTCTTC. This encodes CSARDYLAGDYNEQFF.

This clonotype was counted at least ten times. The chain couples TRBV5-6 to TRBJ1-2; no firm D call. Between the trimmed V and J ends, which lost 2 bases and 6 bases, there was a span of 20 bases. Germline CDR1 SGHDT, CDR2 YYEEEE. The CDR3 is 16 amino acids. CDR3 bases: TGTGCCAGCAGCTTTTCGATCCTTAGCCAACATAATGGCTACACCTTC. Residues: CASSFSILSQHNGYTF.

V usage is TRBV19 and J usage is TRBJ1-5; D is perhaps TRBD1 (6 bases). CDR1 LNHDA and CDR2 SQIVND come from the germline V gene (reference sequence). V lost 4 bases to trimming and J lost 7 bases, with 23 bases between them. The CDR3 is 17 amino acids. The CDR3 DNA reads as TGTGCCAGTAGTACAGCACAGGGACTCCCCGGCGGGCAGCCCCAGCATTTT. This encodes CASSTAQGLPGGQPQHF.

This clonotype was picked up a small number of times. CDR3 DNA sequence: TGTGCCATCGGTTCGCCAGGGGCTGGGGCCAACGTCCTGACTTTC. This codes for CAIGSPGAGANVLTF. The chain is built from TRBV10-3 and TRBJ2-6; a possible D gene is TRBD1 (6 bases). The CDR3 contains 15 residues. With 8 bases removed from V and 2 bases from J, the gap between germline ends came to 13 bases. Germline CDR1 is ENHRY and CDR2 is SYGVKD.

This clonotype was counted many times. CDR3 DNA sequence: TGCAGCGTCCGTTTGGGGGGCTATGGCTACACCTTC. This gives the protein CSVRLGGYGYTF. The rearrangement links TRBV29-1 to TRBJ1-2, with D perhaps TRBD1 (5 bases). CDR3 length equals 12 residues. CDR1 SQVTM and CDR2 ANQGSEA come from the germline V gene. Trimming took 6 bases from V and 4 from J, leaving 12 bases between them. Using reference TRBV29-1 and TRBJ1-2 for the parts outside the CDR3, the full variable domain is SAVISQKPSRDICQRGTSLTIQCQVDSQVTMMFWYRQQPGQSLTLIATANQGSEATYESGFVIDKFPISRPNLTFSTLTVSNMSPEDSSIYLCSVRLGGYGYTFGSGTRLTVV.

This clonotype was detected many times. The chain combines TRBV2 with TRBJ2-5, with 9 bases identical to TRBD2. The CDR3 loop spans 16 amino acids. Losses at the gene ends were 3 bases for V and 4 bases for J; bases not matched to a gene: 9. Looked up from germline, CDR1 is SNHLY and CDR2 is FYNNEI. The CDR3 region is CASSEDSGRFGETQYF. The CDR3, as DNA: TGTGCCAGCAGTGAGGATAGCGGGAGATTCGGAGAGACCCAGTACTTC.

The DNA for the CDR3 is TGTGCCAGCAGCGAGACGGGGGCAACTAATGAAAAACTGTTTTTT. Translation gives CASSETGATNEKLFF. V is TRBV7-6 and J is TRBJ1-4; D may be TRBD1 (5 bases). The CDR3 runs 15 residues. V lost 5 bases and J lost 0, with 10 bases in between. Germline loops: CDR1 SGHVS, CDR2 FNYEAQ.

There are many counts of this clonotype. V is TRBV2 and J is TRBJ1-4, with 8 bases aligning to TRBD1. In germline, CDR1 is SNHLY, CDR2 FYNNEI. The V and J ends lost 6 bases and 0 bases, in that order; junction bases with no gene match: 3. There are 15 residues in the CDR3. The CDR3 protein is CASRLQGATNEKLFF. CDR3 nucleotide sequence: TGTGCCAGCAGACTACAGGGGGCAACTAATGAAAAACTGTTTTTT.

This clonotype was picked up a small number of times. The chain has TRBV12-5 and TRBJ2-5, with 10 bases matching TRBD1. From germline, CDR1 is LGHNT and CDR2 FRNRAP. The CDR3 contains 20 residues. After removal of 1 base from V and 2 bases from J, the junction contained 16 bases not matched to a gene. The CDR3 DNA reads as TGTGCTAGTGGTTTGGCAAGAAATCTCCGGACAGGGGGGCTTCAAGAGACCCAGTACTTC. Its translation is CASGLARNLRTGGLQETQYF.

In its sample, this clonotype was seen a few times. The chain combines TRBV5-5 with TRBJ1-4, with 8 nucleotides matching TRBD1. CDR1 is SGHKS, CDR2 YYEKEE, per germline (reference sequence). The CDR3 has 18 residues. V shed 0 bases, J shed 4 bases, and the junction held 11 bases outside the gene matches. The DNA for the CDR3 is TGTGCCAGCAGCTTGGTTGGTTCGGTCGACAGGGGTAATGAAAAACTGTTTTTT. It codes for CASSLVGSVDRGNEKLFF. Variable domain in full (rest from reference TRBV5-5 and TRBJ1-4): DAGVTQSPTHLIKTRGQQVTLRCSPISGHKSVSWYQQVLGQGPQFIFQYYEKEERGRGNFPDRFSARQFPNYSSELNVNALLLGDSALYLCASSLVGSVDRGNEKLFFGSGTQLSVL.

This clonotype was counted between two and nine times. The V call is TRBV3-1, the J call TRBJ1-6; D gene uncertain. Per germline, CDR1 LGHDT and CDR2 YNNKEL (reference sequence). Trimming left V 4 bases short and J 12 bases short, with 7 bases between. The length of the CDR3 is 11 residues. CDR3 protein: CASSRVGPLHF. In DNA form, the CDR3 reads TGTGCCAGCAGCCGGGTAGGACCCCTCCACTTT.

This clonotype was seen ten or more times. At one end the junction does not follow the germline gene, possibly because of a read error. The chain uses TRBV29-1 and TRBJ2-1, with a weak D call TRBD1 (5 bases). CDR3 length: 11 residues. The germline V gene has CDR1 SQVTM and CDR2 ANQGSEA. As DNA, the CDR3 is TGCAGCGTTGAAGGAAACAGGTTTATGGTCTTC. It codes for CSVEGNRFMVF.

This clonotype showed up many times. This chain links TRBV6-1 with TRBJ1-1; D possibly corresponds to TRBD1 (6 bases). Per germline, CDR1 MNHNS and CDR2 SASEGT. Trimming removed 2 bases at V and 1 base at J, with 11 bases between. The CDR3 covers 15 residues. In DNA, the CDR3 is TGTGCCAGCAGTGAACTTGGACAGTCGAACACTGAAGCTTTCTTT. Protein product: CASSELGQSNTEAFF.

This clonotype occurred a few times. The CDR3 protein is CASRMTGNYNEQFF. DNA of the CDR3: TGCGCCAGCAGGATGACGGGGAACTACAATGAGCAGTTCTTC. V gene TRBV5-1 combines with J gene TRBJ2-1, with TRBD2 as a possible D gene (5 bases). Germline V CDR1 and CDR2: SGHRS, YFSETQ. The CDR3 has 14 residues. Between the trimmed V and J ends, which lost 5 bases and 3 bases, there was a span of 12 bases.

This clonotype was seen a few times. V gene TRBV20-1 combines with J gene TRBJ2-4; the D gene is possibly TRBD1 (6 bases). Germline V gene data show CDR1 as DFQATT and CDR2 as SNEGSKA (reference sequence). V lost 0 bases and J lost 2, with 11 bases in between. The CDR3 loop spans 15 amino acids. The CDR3 DNA is TGCAGTGCTAGAGATCTAGGGGGTTCCAAAAACATTCAGTACTTC. It translates to CSARDLGGSKNIQYF.

This clonotype was counted at least ten times. V gene TRBV4-2 combines with J gene TRBJ2-7; 13 bases are shared with TRBD2. The CDR3 is 17 residues long. The V segment lost 4 bases and the J segment 6 bases; nucleotides outside the gene matches: 12. The germline gives CDR1 LGHNA, CDR2 YNFKEQ. CDR3 DNA: TGTGCCAGCAGCCCGGGACTAGCGGGACTCTCGAGTTCCGAGCAGTACTTC. It is translated as CASSPGLAGLSSSEQYF.

This clonotype was recorded at least ten times. The genes are TRBV7-8 and TRBJ2-3; D is perhaps TRBD2 (5 bases). The CDR3 contains 16 residues. Germline loops: CDR1 SGHVS, CDR2 FQNEAQ. The germline V and J ends were trimmed by 0 bases and 1 base, with 11 bases remaining between them. CDR3 nucleotide sequence: TGTGCCAGCAGCTTAGCCATCGGGGTTGGCACAGATACGCAGTATTTT. Translation: CASSLAIGVGTDTQYF.

This clonotype has a count of ten or more. V is TRBV5-1 and J is TRBJ2-6; 7 nucleotides agree with TRBD1. Germline-derived CDR1 and CDR2 are SGHRS and YFSETQ. The CDR3 covers 17 residues. With 0 bases clipped from V and 0 bases from J, the junction kept 3 bases outside the gene matches. CDR3 DNA sequence: TGCGCCAGCAGCTTGGAGGGGGCGATCTCTGGGGCCAACGTCCTGACTTTC. Translated, it gives CASSLEGAISGANVLTF.

This clonotype was found many times. The genes are TRBV9 and TRBJ1-1; D gene ambiguous. Trimming stripped 1 base from V and 1 base from J, with 5 bases between. CDR1 SGDLS and CDR2 YYNGEE come from the germline V gene. CDR3 length equals 13 residues. CDR3 coding DNA: TGTGCCAGCAGCGTAACTGGGAACACTGAAGCTTTCTTT. Its protein product is CASSVTGNTEAFF.

The gene calls are TRBV5-5 and TRBJ2-5; 9 bases align to TRBD1. CDR1 is SGHKS and CDR2 is YYEKEE in the germline V gene (reference sequence). There are 15 residues in the CDR3. The ends lost 0 bases at V and 6 bases at J; junction bases unmatched: 6. The CDR3 region is CASSLGGQGLKTQYF. The CDR3 DNA sequence: TGTGCCAGCAGCTTGGGAGGACAGGGGTTGAAGACCCAGTACTTC.